The 27 T cell receptor beta chains below all came from one sample that was sequenced in a study of PD-1 blockade in mismatch repair-deficient tumors. Using immunoSEQ multiplex PCR, the repertoire was profiled, and TCRdb retains in-frame clones only, with some absent. The sample holds about 120,000 clones, about three quarters seen once. Sequenced here: peripheral blood, sampled about 60 weeks after starting pembrolizumab. All receptors derive from an adult with mismatch repair-deficient cancer.

The chain has TRBV6-6 and TRBJ1-5, with 8 bases aligning to TRBD1. CDR1 MNHNY and CDR2 SVGAGI come from the germline V gene (reference sequence). Trimming cost V 5 bases and J 7 bases; bases outside gene matches: 4. The CDR3 has 13 residues. In nucleotides, the CDR3 is TGTGCCAGCAGTCTGACAGGGGCCCAGCCCCAGCATTTT. Its protein product is CASSLTGAQPQHF.

The rearrangement joins TRBV9 to TRBJ2-3; D is unresolved. The CDR3 extends over 14 amino acids. CDR1 is SGDLS and CDR2 is YYNGEE in the germline V gene. V was clipped by 4 bases and J by 0 bases, with 9 bases between them. The CDR3 DNA follows: TGTGCCAGCAGCCCGACGGCTAGCACAGATACGCAGTATTTT. It translates to CASSPTASTDTQYF.

This clone appeared a single time. The chain carries TRBV7-9 and TRBJ1-1; TRBD1 agrees at 8 bases. The CDR3 spans 17 residues. Germline-derived CDR1 and CDR2 are SEHNR and FQNEAQ (reference sequence). V dropped 5 bases and J dropped 1; count of bases not matched to a gene: 12. CDR3 in DNA: TGTGCCAGCAGCGGGCAGGGGGCGCGAAGTCGGAACACTGAAGCTTTCTTT. It encodes CASSGQGARSRNTEAFF. Full variable domain (remainder filled in from reference TRBV7-9 and TRBJ1-1): DTGVSQNPRHKITKRGQNVTFRCDPISEHNRLYWYRQTLGQGPEFLTYFQNEAQLEKSRLLSDRFSAERPKGSFSTLEIQRTEQGDSAMYLCASSGQGARSRNTEAFFGQGTRLTVV.

This sequence joins TRBV18 and TRBJ2-3; D is unclear. Trimming cost V 3 bases and J 2 bases, with 3 bases left between them. Germline loops: CDR1 KGHSH, CDR2 LQKENI. This CDR3 spans 12 amino acids. The CDR3 is CASSPTTDTQYF. CDR3 nucleotides: TGTGCCAGCTCACCGACCACAGATACGCAGTATTTT. The full variable domain, completed using reference TRBV18 and TRBJ2-3, is NAGVMQNPRHLVRRRGQEARLRCSPMKGHSHVYWYRQLPEEGLKFMVYLQKENIIDESGMPKERFSAEFPKEGPSILRIQQVVRGDSAAYFCASSPTTDTQYFGPGTRLTVL.

This clone was counted a single time. The gene calls are TRBV5-6 and TRBJ2-7, with TRBD2 matching over 7 bases. Germline trimming cut 2 bases from V and 7 bases from J; bases unmatched to any gene: 9. There are 14 residues in the CDR3. Germline CDR1 reads SGHDT; CDR2 reads YYEEEE. In DNA, the CDR3 is TGTGCCAGCAGCTTACTAGCGCCCACGGGGGAGCAGTACTTC. It translates to CASSLLAPTGEQYF.

The CDR3 DNA follows: TGTGCCAGCAGCTTTAATCAGGGCCCGTTCCATGAGCAGTTCTTC. It encodes CASSFNQGPFHEQFF. V is TRBV5-4 and J is TRBJ2-1; possibly TRBD1 for D (5 bases). Trimming left V 2 bases short and J 8 bases short, with 17 bases between. Germline CDR1 SGHNT, CDR2 YYREEE (reference sequence). CDR3 length: 15 residues. The variable domain in full, completed from reference TRBV5-4 and TRBJ2-1, reads ETGVTQSPTHLIKTRGQQVTLRCSSQSGHNTVSWYQQALGQGPQFIFQYYREEENGRGNFPPRFSGLQFPNYSSELNVNALELDDSALYLCASSFNQGPFHEQFFGPGTRLTVL.

This rearrangement joins TRBV7-2 to TRBJ1-2, with D perhaps matching TRBD1 (6 bases). CDR3 size: 11 residues. V was cut by 5 bases and J by 13 bases, with 14 bases left in between. Per germline, CDR1 SGHTA and CDR2 FQGNSA. CDR3 region: CASSPGGDTTF. CDR3 DNA sequence: TGTGCCAGCAGCCCCGGGGGGGACACCACCTTC.

The chain is built from TRBV19 and TRBJ2-4; 7 positions agree with TRBD1. CDR3 length equals 14 residues. The germline V gene encodes CDR1 LNHDA and CDR2 SQIVND (reference sequence). V shed 7 bases and J 10 bases; nucleotides not matched to a gene: 13. The DNA for the CDR3 is TGTGCCAGTAACGAAGGGACAGCAAGTGGTATTCAGTACTTC. This sequence encodes CASNEGTASGIQYF. Supplemented by reference TRBV19 and TRBJ2-4, the full variable domain reads DGGITQSPKYLFRKEGQNVTLSCEQNLNHDAMYWYRQDPGQGLRLIYYSQIVNDFQKGDIAEGYSVSREKKESFPLTVTSAQKNPTAFYLCASNEGTASGIQYFGAGTRLSVL.

This clone was seen a handful of times. V and J are TRBV5-6 and TRBJ2-2; 9 bases fit TRBD1. The CDR3 contains 16 residues. Germline V lookup: CDR1 SGHDT, CDR2 YYEEEE. Unmatched junction bases numbered 9, after V lost 2 bases and J lost 7 bases. In DNA, the CDR3 is TGTGCCAGCAGCTTCGCACAGGGGGCGAAATACGGGGAGCTGTTTTTT. Its protein is CASSFAQGAKYGELFF.

In its sample, this clone was seen a few times. V and J are TRBV11-3 and TRBJ2-1, with no clear D. The CDR3 has 14 amino acids. Between the trimmed V and J ends, which lost 3 bases and 2 bases, there was a span of 8 bases. From germline, CDR1 is SGHNT and CDR2 YENEEA. CDR3 loop: CASSFGLTYNEQFF. As DNA, the CDR3 is TGTGCCAGCAGCTTTGGGTTAACCTACAATGAGCAGTTCTTC. Full variable domain (rest looked up from reference TRBV11-3 and TRBJ2-1): EAGVVQSPRYKIIEKKQPVAFWCNPISGHNTLYWYLQNLGQGPELLIRYENEEAVDDSQLPKDRFSAERLKGVDSTLKIQPAELGDSAVYLCASSFGLTYNEQFFGPGTRLTVL.

The J gene is TRBJ1-2, the V gene TRBV7-2, with no clear D. This CDR3 spans 14 amino acids. Germline values: CDR1 SGHTA, CDR2 FQGNSA. The V end lost 6 bases, the J end lost 8 bases, and 19 bases lay between the germline ends. CDR3 DNA: TGTGCCAGCAGTATGACCGGGAACACGCGGGGCTACACCTTC. Translating it yields CASSMTGNTRGYTF.

CDR3 coding DNA: TGTGCCAGCAGTCCGTCGACTAGCCCTTCCTACAATGAGCAGTTCTTC. Its translation: CASSPSTSPSYNEQFF. The chain uses TRBV27 and TRBJ2-1; 7 nucleotides line up with TRBD2. This CDR3 region has 16 residues. With V trimmed by 5 bases and J by 1 base, 8 bases remained unmatched. Germline V gene sequence: CDR1 MNHEY, CDR2 SMNVEV (reference sequence).

This clone has a single count. J is TRBJ2-5 and V is TRBV10-3; TRBD2 matches at 10 bases. The J segment lost 2 bases and the V segment lost 2 bases, leaving 8 bases of the junction unmatched. Looked up from germline, CDR1 is ENHRY and CDR2 is SYGVKD. CDR3 length: 17 residues. The CDR3 DNA follows: TGTGCCATCAGTGAGGTCCTAGCGGGAGTGCAGCAAGAGACCCAGTACTTC. Residues: CAISEVLAGVQQETQYF.

The V and J genes are TRBV7-8 and TRBJ2-4; D is ambiguous. The germline V gene has CDR1 SGHVS and CDR2 FQNEAQ. V shed 1 base and J shed 9 bases, with 13 bases lying between them. The CDR3 has 14 amino acids. This CDR3 is CASSLGNKPSIQYF. Written as DNA, the CDR3 is TGTGCCAGCAGCTTAGGTAATAAGCCGTCCATTCAGTACTTC.

This chain links TRBV28 with TRBJ2-3; D possibly corresponds to TRBD1 (6 bases). The CDR3 is 16 amino acids. Germline V gene sequence: CDR1 MDHEN, CDR2 SYDVKM. V gave up 3 bases and J gave up 4 bases, with 17 bases separating them. The CDR3 sequence: CASSFPDSGRADTQYF. CDR3 DNA: TGTGCCAGCAGTTTCCCGGACAGCGGACGGGCAGATACGCAGTATTTT. The entire variable domain, with the rest obtained from reference TRBV28 and TRBJ2-3, is as follows: DVKVTQSSRYLVKRTGEKVFLECVQDMDHENMFWYRQDPGLGLRLIYFSYDVKMKEKGDIPEGYSVSREKKERFSLILESASTNQTSMYLCASSFPDSGRADTQYFGPGTRLTVL.

This clone was seen a single time. This chain uses TRBV7-2 with TRBJ2-1, with 9 bases fitting TRBD2. The germline V gene has CDR1 SGHTA and CDR2 FQGNSA. This CDR3 has 16 amino acids. J was trimmed by 4 bases and V by 6 bases; bases with no gene match: 10. The chain's CDR3 is CASSQSSGSLYNEQFF. DNA for the CDR3: TGTGCCAGCAGTCAGAGTAGCGGGAGTTTGTACAATGAGCAGTTCTTC.

V usage is TRBV9 and J usage is TRBJ2-1, with TRBD1 as a possible D gene (6 bases). The CDR3 sequence is 13 residues long. The germline gives CDR1 SGDLS, CDR2 YYNGEE. Trimming removed 3 bases from V and 5 bases from J, with 9 bases in between. The CDR3 DNA sequence: TGTGCCAGCAGCGAACACAGGGACAATGAGCAGTTCTTC. It is translated as CASSEHRDNEQFF.

In its sample, this clone was seen a few times. The rearrangement links TRBV6-1 to TRBJ2-7; TRBD2 matches at 10 bases. Losses at the gene ends were 8 bases for V and 6 bases for J; bases not matched to a gene: 13. In germline, CDR1 is MNHNS, CDR2 SASEGT. The CDR3 extends over 15 amino acids. CDR3 amino acids: CASQMDPSGSSEQYF. The CDR3 nucleotides are TGTGCCAGCCAGATGGACCCTAGCGGGAGCTCCGAGCAGTACTTC.

This clone was observed once. The chain couples TRBV7-3 to TRBJ2-1; 10 nucleotides agree with TRBD2. V was pared by 2 bases and J by 3 bases, with 4 bases of the junction left unmatched. This CDR3 is 16 amino acids long. Germline loops: CDR1 SGHTA, CDR2 FQGTGA. The DNA for the CDR3 is TGTGCCAGCAGCTTACTAGCGGGAGCAGGCTACAATGAGCAGTTCTTC. Its translation: CASSLLAGAGYNEQFF.

This clone occurred once. The chain carries TRBV7-6 and TRBJ2-5; TRBD2 aligns across 12 bases. CDR1 SGHVS and CDR2 FNYEAQ come from the germline V gene. CDR3 size: 17 residues. V lost 3 bases, J lost 2 bases, and 7 bases stayed unmatched. CDR3 loop: CASSFRLAGAGQETQYF. CDR3 bases: TGTGCCAGCAGCTTCAGACTAGCGGGAGCGGGGCAAGAGACCCAGTACTTC.

The chain couples TRBV9 to TRBJ2-1; TRBD2 aligns across 14 bases. CDR3 length: 16 residues. CDR1 and CDR2 (germline): SGDLS, YYNGEE. Unmatched junction bases numbered 8, after V lost 4 bases and J lost 8 bases. This CDR3 reads CASSPRTSGRSHEQFF. Here the CDR3 DNA reads TGTGCCAGCAGCCCCCGGACTAGCGGGAGGTCCCATGAGCAGTTCTTC.

In this sample, this clone turned up a few times. This sequence joins TRBV29-1 and TRBJ1-1; 10 positions agree with TRBD1. Germline CDR1 and CDR2: SQVTM and ANQGSEA. The CDR3 extends over 12 amino acids. The trim removed 7 bases at V and 4 bases at J, leaving 3 bases unmatched. DNA for the CDR3: TGCAGCGCGGGACAGGGGAGCACTGAAGCTTTCTTT. Amino acid sequence: CSAGQGSTEAFF.

The count of this clone is one. In nucleotides, the CDR3 is TGCGCCAGCAGTAAAGATCAGGGTCGAGAGACCCAGTACTTC. As protein: CASSKDQGRETQYF. The V call is TRBV5-1, the J call TRBJ2-5, with a tentative D call TRBD1 (5 bases). Between the trimmed V and J ends, which lost 5 bases and 4 bases, there was a span of 15 bases. CDR1 and CDR2 from the germline V gene are SGHRS and YFSETQ. The CDR3 has 14 residues.

As DNA, the CDR3 is TGCGCCAGCAGCCAGGGCCATGAGCAGTTCTTC. It is translated as CASSQGHEQFF. The chain employs TRBV5-1 and TRBJ2-1, with D possibly matching TRBD1 (5 bases). The CDR3 length is 11 residues. Trimming stripped 4 bases from V and 8 bases from J, with 7 bases between. Germline V gene sequence: CDR1 SGHRS, CDR2 YFSETQ. The full variable domain, in which reference TRBV5-1 and TRBJ2-1 provide the parts outside the CDR3, is KAGVTQTPRYLIKTRGQQVTLSCSPISGHRSVSWYQQTPGQGLQFLFEYFSETQRNKGNFPGRFSGRQFSNSRSEMNVSTLELGDSALYLCASSQGHEQFFGPGTRLTVL.

The chain recombines TRBV4-1 with TRBJ1-5, with TRBD1 identical over 10 bases. Germline loops: CDR1 MGHRA, CDR2 YSYEKL. The trim removed 0 bases at V and 6 bases at J, leaving 5 bases unmatched. The CDR3 loop spans 16 amino acids. DNA of the CDR3: TGCGCCAGCAGCCAAGACGACAGGGGGCTTAGTCAGCCCCAGCATTTT. Amino acid sequence: CASSQDDRGLSQPQHF.

The chain employs TRBV27 and TRBJ2-5, with D hard to call. V lost 6 bases to trimming and J lost 5 bases, with 7 bases between them. CDR1 is MNHEY, CDR2 SMNVEV, per germline (reference sequence). The CDR3 length is 11 residues. The CDR3 protein is CASRTSETQYF. CDR3 bases: TGTGCCAGCAGAACTTCGGAGACCCAGTACTTC.

By its share, this clone is medium-sized. V usage is TRBV5-1 and J usage is TRBJ2-1; weak D call: TRBD2 (6 bases). Trimming removed 8 bases from V and 3 bases from J, with 24 bases in between. Germline V lookup: CDR1 SGHRS, CDR2 YFSETQ. CDR3 length: 17 amino acids. The CDR3 here is CASGGSQRAGIYNEQFF. CDR3 nucleotides: TGCGCCAGTGGGGGGTCACAGAGGGCGGGAATCTACAATGAGCAGTTCTTC.